These T cell receptor beta chains were read from a single sample in a study of identifying expanded T cells in peripheral blood. The data were produced by immunoSEQ multiplex PCR, yet TCRdb's version contains in-frame clones alone and is incomplete. The sample has around 85,000 clones, approximately 90% seen once. Sequenced sample: blood. These receptors were obtained from a person between 18 and 70 years old in good health. CDR3s include the opening cysteine and the closing phenylalanine or tryptophan. A D gene is named only where the DNA matches it firmly. Size is stated for part of the rows, as once, few or many counts, or as a class when the clone is expanded.

v_gene: TRBV5-6
d_gene: .
abundance: .
j_gene: TRBJ1-4
CDR3nt: TGTGCCAGCAGCTTGGCCCTTCCAGGGCATAATGAAAAACTGTTTTTT
CDR3aa: CASSLALPGHNEKLFF

v_gene: TRBV2
d_gene: .
abundance: .
j_gene: TRBJ1-5
CDR3nt: TGTGCCAGCAGCTGGGGGGGAGGCAGTCAGCCCCAGCATTTT
CDR3aa: CASSWGGGSQPQHF

v_gene: TRBV6-1
d_gene: TRBD2
abundance: medium-sized
j_gene: TRBJ2-3
CDR3nt: TGTGCCAGCAGTGGACTAGCGGGGGGGCCAGATACGCAGTATTTT
CDR3aa: CASSGLAGGPDTQYF

v_gene: TRBV18
d_gene: TRBD1
abundance: .
j_gene: TRBJ2-7
CDR3nt: TGTGCCAGCTCACCGGGTAAGGGACAGGGGGCGTCCTACGAGCAGTACTTC
CDR3aa: CASSPGKGQGASYEQYF

v_gene: TRBV6-5
d_gene: .
abundance: .
j_gene: TRBJ1-6
CDR3nt: TGTGCCAGCACTCCGGTAAACTCCTATAATTCACCCCTCCACTTT
CDR3aa: CASTPVNSYNSPLHF

v_gene: TRBV5-4
d_gene: .
abundance: .
j_gene: TRBJ2-7
CDR3nt: TGTGCCAGCAGCTTGGCGGCAGGACCGTTCTACGAGCAGTACTTC
CDR3aa: CASSLAAGPFYEQYF

v_gene: TRBV4-1
d_gene: .
abundance: .
j_gene: TRBJ1-3
CDR3nt: TGCGCCAGCAGCCAAATGTCTGGAAACACCATATATTTT
CDR3aa: CASSQMSGNTIYF

v_gene: TRBV4-3
d_gene: TRBD1
abundance: .
j_gene: TRBJ2-5
CDR3nt: TGCGCCAGCAGCCAAGACAGGGGGTACCAAGAGACCCAGTACTTC
CDR3aa: CASSQDRGYQETQYF

v_gene: TRBV7-2
d_gene: .
abundance: .
j_gene: TRBJ1-2
CDR3nt: TGTGCCAGCAGCTTAGAGACAGCTTGGACCTCAGCTAACTATGGCTACACCTTC
CDR3aa: CASSLETAWTSANYGYTF

v_gene: TRBV15
d_gene: .
abundance: .
j_gene: TRBJ1-1
CDR3nt: TGTGCCACCAGCAGAGATTACGGGGCGATGAACACTGAAGCTTTCTTT
CDR3aa: CATSRDYGAMNTEAFF